The 8 T cell receptor beta chains presented below share a single source sample, sequenced in a study of control samples from healthy donors and cancer patients. Produced via immunoSEQ multiplex PCR; TCRdb's table is partial and in-frame only. The sample carries tens of thousands of clones, roughly 90% recorded once. Specimen: PBMCs. The receptors here all came from a man between 60 and 70 years old with colorectal cancer.

The rearrangement joins TRBV6-2 or TRBV6-3 to TRBJ2-7; unclear D gene. V was trimmed by 3 bases and J by 4 bases, leaving 16 bases between them. The CDR3 length is 15 residues. CDR1 is MNHEY, CDR2 SVGEGT, per germline. The chain's CDR3 is CASSYGAASRYEQYF. The DNA of the CDR3 is TGTGCCAGCAGTTATGGTGCAGCGTCGCGGTACGAGCAGTACTTC.

The DNA of the CDR3 is TGCGCCAGCAGCCCCCCGGGGGTTCGGTATGGCTACACCTTC. The encoded protein is CASSPPGVRYGYTF. The chain uses TRBV5-1 and TRBJ1-2; maybe TRBD1 (5 bases). The CDR3 runs 14 residues. Germline-derived CDR1 and CDR2 are SGHRS and YFSETQ. Trimming removed 4 bases at V and 5 bases at J, with 15 bases between.

J is TRBJ1-5 and V is TRBV5-1; no reliable D call. Germline V lookup: CDR1 SGHRS, CDR2 YFSETQ. Trimming removed 1 base from V and 1 base from J, with 3 bases in between. The CDR3 is made up of 13 amino acids. CDR3 sequence: CASSLNSNQPQHF. The CDR3 coding sequence is TGCGCCAGCAGCTTGAACAGCAATCAGCCCCAGCATTTT.

This clone turned up a few times. The CDR3 protein is CASGTGELFF. The DNA of the CDR3 is TGTGCCAGCGGGACCGGGGAGCTGTTTTTT. The chain is built from TRBV12-3 or TRBV12-4 and TRBJ2-2; D unresolved. V shed 8 bases and J shed 5 bases, with 3 bases lying between them. The CDR3 is 10 amino acids.

V and J are TRBV9 and TRBJ2-5; D possibly matches TRBD1 or TRBD2 (6 bases each). V lost 0 bases and J lost 7, with 19 bases in between. Germline CDR1 reads SGDLS; CDR2 reads YYNGEE. CDR3 length: 16 residues. Here the CDR3 DNA reads TGTGCCAGCAGCGTAGGTGGTAGAGGGAGGACAGCGACCCAGTACTTC. Its translation: CASSVGGRGRTATQYF.

The J gene is TRBJ1-4, the V gene TRBV30; D is perhaps TRBD1 (5 bases). Trimming took 5 bases from V and 0 from J, leaving 13 bases between them. Per the germline V gene, CDR1 is GTSNPN and CDR2 is SVGIG (reference sequence). The CDR3 consists of 15 residues. The CDR3 protein is CAWSGGAATNEKLFF. As DNA, the CDR3 is TGTGCCTGGTCAGGAGGGGCCGCAACTAATGAAAAACTGTTTTTT.

The V and J genes are TRBV28 and TRBJ1-2, with D hard to call. Per germline, CDR1 MDHEN and CDR2 SYDVKM. V was trimmed by 6 bases and J by 7 bases, leaving 12 bases between them. The CDR3 length is 12 residues. In nucleotides, the CDR3 is TGTGCCAGCAGGAGAACGGGCCTTGGCTACACCTTC. This encodes CASRRTGLGYTF.

This rearrangement joins TRBV6-5 to TRBJ2-2, with TRBD2 as a possible D gene (5 bases). Germline assignment: CDR1 MNHEY and CDR2 SVGAGI. CDR3 length: 15 residues. Trimming pared 4 bases from V and 0 bases from J, leaving 9 bases between. Here the CDR3 reads CASSFRTANTGELFF. In DNA, the CDR3 is TGTGCCAGCAGTTTCCGGACTGCGAACACCGGGGAGCTGTTTTTT.